This TCR beta chain was observed in a study of beta chain features in type 1 diabetes. Study-level results: Naive, central memory and Treg TCRB repertoires seemed to resemble each other more closely in patients than they did in healthy donors.

In its sample, this clone was seen a few times. Its antigen is unknown. Sorting based on CD45RO/CCR7/CD25/CD127/CD95/CD27 separated CD4+ naive, central memory, regulatory and stem cell-like memory cells. Investigators reverse transcribed all isolated RNA, so they sequenced expressed TCRB transcripts. The average output of naive, central memory and regulatory T cell samples was several million reads. Profiled with immunoSEQ multiplex PCR; TCRdb holds only in-frame clones, not every one. The data show some 500,000 clones, with roughly an eighth seen just once and approximately 0.05% held by the top ten. This clonotype originated in a woman aged 18-29 years in good health. Material: naive CD4+ T cells from blood.

Here the CDR3 reads CASSQTLGLAGSTSYNEQFF. DNA of the CDR3: TGTGCCAGCTCACAAACTCTAGGACTAGCGGGTAGCACCTCCTACAATGAGCAGTTCTTC. J is TRBJ2-1 and V is TRBV18; 11 bases are a match to TRBD2. The J segment lost 0 bases and the V segment lost 4 bases, leaving 14 bases of the junction unmatched. The CDR3 length is 20 residues. Germline lookup yields CDR1 KGHSH and CDR2 LQKENI.